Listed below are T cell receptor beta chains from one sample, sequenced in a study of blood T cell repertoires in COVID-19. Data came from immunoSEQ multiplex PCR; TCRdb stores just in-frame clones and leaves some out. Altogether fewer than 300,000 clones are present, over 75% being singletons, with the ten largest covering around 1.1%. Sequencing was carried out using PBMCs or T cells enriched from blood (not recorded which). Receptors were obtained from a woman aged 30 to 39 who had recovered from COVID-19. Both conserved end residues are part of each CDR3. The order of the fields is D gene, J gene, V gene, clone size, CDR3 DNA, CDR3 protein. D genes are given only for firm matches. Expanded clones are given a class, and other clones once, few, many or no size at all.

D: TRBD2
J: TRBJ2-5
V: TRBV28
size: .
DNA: TGTGCCAGCAGTCCCGCCGGGGAGGGCGCAGAGACCCAGTACTTC
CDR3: CASSPAGEGAETQYF

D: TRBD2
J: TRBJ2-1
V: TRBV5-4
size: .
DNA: TGTGCCAGCAGCTTGGACGGGGGGGAATGGAATGAGCAGTTCTTC
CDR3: CASSLDGGEWNEQFF

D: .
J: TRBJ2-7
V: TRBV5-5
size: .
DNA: TGTGCCAGCAGCGTCACAGGGACGCCCTACGAGCAGTACTTC
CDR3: CASSVTGTPYEQYF

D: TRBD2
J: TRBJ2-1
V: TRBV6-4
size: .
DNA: TGTGCCAGCAGTGACGGCGGGGGAGGCAATGAGCAGTTCTTC
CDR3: CASSDGGGGNEQFF

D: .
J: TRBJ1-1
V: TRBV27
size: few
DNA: TGTGCCAGCAGTCCAATCTCAGGACAAATGAACACTGAAGCTTTCTTT
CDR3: CASSPISGQMNTEAFF

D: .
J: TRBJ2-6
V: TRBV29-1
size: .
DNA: TGCAGCGTTAACCCAGGGTCAGCTGGGGCCAACGTCCTGACTTTC
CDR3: CSVNPGSAGANVLTF

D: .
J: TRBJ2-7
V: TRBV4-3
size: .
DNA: TGCGCCAGCAGCCAGAGTGGGGGGAGCTCCTACGAGCAGTACTTC
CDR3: CASSQSGGSSYEQYF

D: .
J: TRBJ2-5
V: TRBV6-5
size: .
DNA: TGTGCCAGCAGTTCTACGTATTCGGAGACCCAGTACTTC
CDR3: CASSSTYSETQYF

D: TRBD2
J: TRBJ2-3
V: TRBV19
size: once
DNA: TGTGCCAGTAGTATGAAAGCGGGAGGGCCGGAAGATACGCAGTATTTT
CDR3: CASSMKAGGPEDTQYF

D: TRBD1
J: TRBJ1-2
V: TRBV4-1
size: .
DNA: TGCGCCAGCAGCCAAGATGGGACAGAAAACTATGGCTACACCTTC
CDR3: CASSQDGTENYGYTF

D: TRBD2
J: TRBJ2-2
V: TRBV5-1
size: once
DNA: TGCGCCAGCAGCTTGGCGGGAGGGCCCTCCGGGGAGCTGTTTTTT
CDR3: CASSLAGGPSGELFF

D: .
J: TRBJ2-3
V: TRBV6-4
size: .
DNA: TGTGCCAGCAGTGACTCTGTTGGCAGGGGAACAGATACGCAGTATTTT
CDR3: CASSDSVGRGTDTQYF

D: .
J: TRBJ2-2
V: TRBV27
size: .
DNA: TGTGCCAGCAGTTCTGGACAGAACGCCGGGGAGCTGTTTTTT
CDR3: CASSSGQNAGELFF

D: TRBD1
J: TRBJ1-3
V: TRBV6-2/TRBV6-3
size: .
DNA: TGTGCCAGCAGTCGGACAGGGGGAGGAAACACCATATATTTT
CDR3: CASSRTGGGNTIYF

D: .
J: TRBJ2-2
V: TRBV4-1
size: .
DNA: TGCGCCAGCAGCCAAGTTAATATGGGGCTAGACACCGGGGAGCTGTTTTTT
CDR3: CASSQVNMGLDTGELFF

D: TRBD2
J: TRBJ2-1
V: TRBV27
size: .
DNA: TGTGCCAGCAGTTTGGACCCGGGGGGGAATGAGCAGTTCTTC
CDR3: CASSLDPGGNEQFF

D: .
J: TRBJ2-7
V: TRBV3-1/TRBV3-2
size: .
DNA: TGTGCCAGCAGCCAAGATCCTGGCAGGGTTCCTCGGCAGTACTTC
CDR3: CASSQDPGRVPRQYF

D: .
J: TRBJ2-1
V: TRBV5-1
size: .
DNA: TGCGCCAGCAGCTTGCCAAAGGACACCTACAATGAGCAGTTCTTC
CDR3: CASSLPKDTYNEQFF

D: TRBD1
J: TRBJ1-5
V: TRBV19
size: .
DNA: TGTGCCAGTAGAGGGACAGGGAGGACTAGCAATCAGCCCCAGCATTTT
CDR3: CASRGTGRTSNQPQHF

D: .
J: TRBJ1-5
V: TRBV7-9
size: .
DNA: TGTGCCAGCAGCTTAAATGGACAAAATCATCAGCCCCAGCATTTT
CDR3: CASSLNGQNHQPQHF

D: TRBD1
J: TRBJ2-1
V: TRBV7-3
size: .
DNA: TGTGCCAGCAGCTTAAAAGGCGGGACAGGGGTCGATGAGCAGTTCTTC
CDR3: CASSLKGGTGVDEQFF

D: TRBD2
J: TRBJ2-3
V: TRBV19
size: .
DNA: TGTGCCAGTAGTACCACGTGGAATAGCGGGAAGAGCACAGATACGCAGTATTTT
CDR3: CASSTTWNSGKSTDTQYF

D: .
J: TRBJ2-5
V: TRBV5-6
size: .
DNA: TGTGCCAGCAGCTTGGCCCCTGACTTAATAGAGACCCAGTACTTC
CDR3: CASSLAPDLIETQYF

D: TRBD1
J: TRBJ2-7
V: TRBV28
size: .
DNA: TGTGCCAGCAGTTTTCCGGGACAGCTCTACGAGCAGTACTTC
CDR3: CASSFPGQLYEQYF

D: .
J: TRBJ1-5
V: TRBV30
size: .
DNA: TGTGCCTGGAGTAAAATGGCTGGGCCCCAGCATTTT
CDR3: CAWSKMAGPQHF

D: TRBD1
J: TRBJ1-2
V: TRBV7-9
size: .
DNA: TGTGCCGGAATGACAGGGAAAGCCTATGGCTACACCTTC
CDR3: CAGMTGKAYGYTF

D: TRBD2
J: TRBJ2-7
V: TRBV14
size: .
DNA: TGTGCCAGCAGCCCCCCGATGTCGGGAGGGCCTTACGAGCAGTACTTC
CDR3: CASSPPMSGGPYEQYF

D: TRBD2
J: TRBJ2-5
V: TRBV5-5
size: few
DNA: TGTGCCAGCAGCGCTGACGGACTAGCGGGAGGGGAGACCCAGTACTTC
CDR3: CASSADGLAGGETQYF

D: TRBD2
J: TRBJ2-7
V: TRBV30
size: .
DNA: TGTGCCTGGAGCAAAGGGACTAGCGTAAGCTACGAGCAGTACTTC
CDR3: CAWSKGTSVSYEQYF

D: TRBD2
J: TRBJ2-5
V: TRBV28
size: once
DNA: TGTGCCAGCAGTTTCCCAATAGCGGGCCCCCCTTACTTC
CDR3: CASSFPIAGPPYF